This T cell receptor (beta chain) was observed in a study of shared clonotypes between healthy human individuals. Overall study findings and caveats: A generally larger estimated richness was seen in naive subsets than in memory subsets. A limitation of the genetic and exposure-history diversity represented arose from few donors.

Trimming pared 0 bases from V and 5 bases from J, leaving 8 bases between. Germline V lookup: CDR1 SGHDT, CDR2 YYEEEE. CDR3 size: 14 residues. Deep was the level used in running the assay. TCRdb's table, derived via immunoSEQ multiplex PCR, lists solely in-frame clones and lacks some. Seen here are under 850,000 clones, nearly 95% observed once, and the top ten hold around 24%. A word on this clone: Its antigen is unknown.

CD45RO-negative CD8 cells positively selected for CCR7 made up the naive population, which excluded terminally differentiated effector memory CD45RA+ cells. Adult Caucasians living in Nashville, Tennessee made up all of the donors. The sample comprised naive CD8+ T cells sorted from blood. This chain links TRBV5-6 with TRBJ1-4; no clear D. The clonotype was recovered from a young man in good health. DNA of the CDR3: TGTGCCAGCAGCTTGGGGGCAAGGAATGAAAAACTGTTTTTT. Its translation is CASSLGARNEKLFF.